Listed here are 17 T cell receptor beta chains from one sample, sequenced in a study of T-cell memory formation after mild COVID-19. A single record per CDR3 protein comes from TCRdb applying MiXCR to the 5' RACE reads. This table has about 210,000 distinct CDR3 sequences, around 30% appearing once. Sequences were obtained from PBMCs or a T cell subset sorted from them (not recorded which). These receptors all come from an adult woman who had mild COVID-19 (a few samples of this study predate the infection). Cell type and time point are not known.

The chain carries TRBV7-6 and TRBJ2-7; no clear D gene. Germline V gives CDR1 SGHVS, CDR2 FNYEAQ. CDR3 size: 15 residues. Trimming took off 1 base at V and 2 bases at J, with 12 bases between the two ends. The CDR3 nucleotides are TGTGCCAGCAGCTTAGGAGGCAGGCTTACCTACGAGCAGTACTTC. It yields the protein CASSLGGRLTYEQYF. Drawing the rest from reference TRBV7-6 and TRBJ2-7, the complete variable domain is GAGVSQSPRYKVTKRGQDVALRCDPISGHVSLYWYRQALGQGPEFLTYFNYEAQQDKSGLPNDRFSAERPEGSISTLTIQRTEQRDSAMYRCASSLGGRLTYEQYFGPGTRLTVT.

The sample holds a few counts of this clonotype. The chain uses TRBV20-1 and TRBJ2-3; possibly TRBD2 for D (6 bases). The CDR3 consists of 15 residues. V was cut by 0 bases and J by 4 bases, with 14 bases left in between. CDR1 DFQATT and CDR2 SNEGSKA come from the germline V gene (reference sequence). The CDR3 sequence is CSARDTSLSPDTQYF. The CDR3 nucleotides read TGCAGTGCTAGAGATACTAGCCTGAGCCCAGATACGCAGTATTTT.

CDR3 nucleotides: TGTGCCAGCAGCCTAAGGGAGGGGGCTGAAGCTTTCTTT. It specifies CASSLREGAEAFF. The V gene is TRBV7-2, the J gene TRBJ1-1, with D perhaps matching TRBD1 (6 bases). Trimming removed 5 bases at V and 6 bases at J, with 13 bases between. The germline V gene encodes CDR1 SGHTA and CDR2 FQGNSA. The CDR3 spans 13 residues.

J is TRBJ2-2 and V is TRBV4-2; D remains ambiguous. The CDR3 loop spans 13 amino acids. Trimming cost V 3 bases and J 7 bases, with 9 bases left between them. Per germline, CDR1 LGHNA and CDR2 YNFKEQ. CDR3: CASSHEGDGELFF. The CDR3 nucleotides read TGTGCCAGCAGCCATGAAGGCGACGGGGAGCTGTTTTTT.

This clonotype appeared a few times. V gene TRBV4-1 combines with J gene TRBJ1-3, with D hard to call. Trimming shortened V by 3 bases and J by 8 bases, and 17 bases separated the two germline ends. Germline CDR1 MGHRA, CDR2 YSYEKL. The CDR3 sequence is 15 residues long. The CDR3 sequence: CASSQPGPRAHTIYF. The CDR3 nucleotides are TGCGCCAGCAGCCAGCCTGGACCGCGGGCTCACACCATATATTTT.

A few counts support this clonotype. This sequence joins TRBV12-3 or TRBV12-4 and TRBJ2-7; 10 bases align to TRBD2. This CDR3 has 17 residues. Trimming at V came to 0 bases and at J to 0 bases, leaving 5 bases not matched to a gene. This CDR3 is CASSLASGGPSSYEQYF. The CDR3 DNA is TGTGCCAGCAGTTTAGCTAGCGGGGGGCCTAGCTCCTACGAGCAGTACTTC.

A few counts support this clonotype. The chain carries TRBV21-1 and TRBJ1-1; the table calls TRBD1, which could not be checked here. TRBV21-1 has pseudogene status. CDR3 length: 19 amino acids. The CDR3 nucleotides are TGTGCCAGCAGCAAAGGAAAATGCAGGGGACACTTTATGAACACTGAAGCTTTCTTT. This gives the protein CASSKGKCRGHFMNTEAFF.

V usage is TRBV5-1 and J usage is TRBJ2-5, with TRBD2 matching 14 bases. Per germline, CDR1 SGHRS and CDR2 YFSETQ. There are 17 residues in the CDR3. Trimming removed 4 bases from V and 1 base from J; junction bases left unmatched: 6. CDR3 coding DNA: TGCGCCAGCAGCGGCCGGACTAGCGGGAGGTTCCAAGAGACCCAGTACTTC. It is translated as CASSGRTSGRFQETQYF.

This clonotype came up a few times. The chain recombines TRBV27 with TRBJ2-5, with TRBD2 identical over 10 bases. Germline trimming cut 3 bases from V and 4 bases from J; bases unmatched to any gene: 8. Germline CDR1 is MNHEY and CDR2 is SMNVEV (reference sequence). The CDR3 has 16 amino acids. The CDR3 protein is CASSFKASGSGETQYF. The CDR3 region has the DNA TGTGCCAGCAGTTTTAAGGCTAGCGGGAGTGGAGAGACCCAGTACTTC.

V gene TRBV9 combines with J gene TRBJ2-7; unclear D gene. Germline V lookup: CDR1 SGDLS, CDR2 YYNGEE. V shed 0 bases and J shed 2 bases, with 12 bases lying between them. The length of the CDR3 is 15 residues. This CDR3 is CASSVDIDSTYEQYF. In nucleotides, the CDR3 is TGTGCCAGCAGCGTAGATATAGATTCTACCTACGAGCAGTACTTC.

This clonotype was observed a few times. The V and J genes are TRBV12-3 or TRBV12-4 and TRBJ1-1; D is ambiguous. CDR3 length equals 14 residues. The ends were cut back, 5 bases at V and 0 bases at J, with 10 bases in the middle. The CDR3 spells CASSTSGLNTEAFF. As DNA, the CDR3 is TGTGCCAGCAGTACCTCCGGACTGAACACTGAAGCTTTCTTT.

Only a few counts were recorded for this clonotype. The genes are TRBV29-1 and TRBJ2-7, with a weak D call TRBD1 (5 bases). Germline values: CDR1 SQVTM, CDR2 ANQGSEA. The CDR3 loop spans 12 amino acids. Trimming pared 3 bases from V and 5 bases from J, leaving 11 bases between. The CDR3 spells CSVDDRGDEQYF. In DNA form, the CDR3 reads TGCAGCGTTGATGATAGGGGCGACGAGCAGTACTTC.

This CDR3 reads CASSLVSRWGPYNEQFF. The CDR3 nucleotides read TGTGCCAGCAGCTTAGTTTCTCGATGGGGGCCGTACAATGAGCAGTTCTTC. This chain uses TRBV7-9 with TRBJ2-1; TRBD1 is a possible D gene (6 bases). Germline V gives CDR1 SEHNR, CDR2 FQNEAQ (reference sequence). The CDR3 has 17 residues. V dropped 1 base and J dropped 4 bases, with 17 bases sitting between them. The full variable domain, in which reference TRBV7-9 and TRBJ2-1 provide the parts outside the CDR3, is DTGVSQNPRHKITKRGQNVTFRCDPISEHNRLYWYRQTLGQGPEFLTYFQNEAQLEKSRLLSDRFSAERPKGSFSTLEIQRTEQGDSAMYLCASSLVSRWGPYNEQFFGPGTRLTVL.

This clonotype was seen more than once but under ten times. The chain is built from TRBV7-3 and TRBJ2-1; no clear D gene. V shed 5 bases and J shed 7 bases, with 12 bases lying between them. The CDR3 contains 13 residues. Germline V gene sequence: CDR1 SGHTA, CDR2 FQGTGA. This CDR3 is CASSKSLSNEQFF. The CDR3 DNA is TGTGCCAGCAGCAAAAGCCTGTCGAATGAGCAGTTCTTC. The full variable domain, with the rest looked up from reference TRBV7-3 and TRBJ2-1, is GAGVSQTPSNKVTEKGKYVELRCDPISGHTALYWYRQSLGQGPEFLIYFQGTGAADDSGLPNDRFFAVRPEGSVSTLKIQRTERGDSAVYLCASSKSLSNEQFFGPGTRLTVL.

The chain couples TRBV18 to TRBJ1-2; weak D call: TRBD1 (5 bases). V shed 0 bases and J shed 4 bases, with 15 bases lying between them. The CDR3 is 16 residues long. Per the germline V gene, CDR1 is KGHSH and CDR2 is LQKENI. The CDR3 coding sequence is TGTGCCAGCTCACCACCGGCAGCGGGGCTGAGCTATGGCTACACCTTC. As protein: CASSPPAAGLSYGYTF. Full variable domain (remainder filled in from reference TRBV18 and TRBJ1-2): NAGVMQNPRHLVRRRGQEARLRCSPMKGHSHVYWYRQLPEEGLKFMVYLQKENIIDESGMPKERFSAEFPKEGPSILRIQQVVRGDSAAYFCASSPPAAGLSYGYTFGSGTRLTVV.

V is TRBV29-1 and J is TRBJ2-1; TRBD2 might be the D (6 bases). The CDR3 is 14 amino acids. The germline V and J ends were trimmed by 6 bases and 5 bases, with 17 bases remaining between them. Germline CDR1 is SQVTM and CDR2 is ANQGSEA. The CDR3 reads CSVGGSSVDNEQFF. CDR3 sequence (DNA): TGCAGCGTCGGAGGGAGTTCAGTCGACAATGAGCAGTTCTTC.

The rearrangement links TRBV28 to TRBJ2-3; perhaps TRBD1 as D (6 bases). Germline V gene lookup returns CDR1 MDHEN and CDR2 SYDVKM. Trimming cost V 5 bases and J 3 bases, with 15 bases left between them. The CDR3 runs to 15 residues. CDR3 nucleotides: TGTGCCAGCAGTACCAGCCGGGACAAAACAGATACGCAGTATTTT. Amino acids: CASSTSRDKTDTQYF.